The sequence of this T cell receptor beta chain was determined in a study of T-cell memory formation after mild COVID-19. Turning to the study itself: In these data, TCR clusters were largely donor specific.

Study-level findings and limits: In second-wave clones peaking day 37, SARS-CoV-2 specificity remained unconfirmed. Clones shrinking from day 15 to 85 showed even CD4/CD8 mixes; later expanders tilted CD4+.

TCRalpha and TCRbeta libraries used 5'RACE with constant-segment primers and UMIs. In TCRdb, the 5' RACE reads were re-called with MiXCR into one record per CDR3 protein. The sample lists fewer than 350,000 distinct CDR3 sequences, approximately 8.4% occurring once. The ends were cut back, 6 bases at V and 4 bases at J, with 12 bases in the middle. The length of the CDR3 is 14 residues. This clonotype came up a few times. The antigen is unknown. The rearrangement links TRBV12-3 or TRBV12-4 to TRBJ2-2, with D possibly being TRBD2 (6 bases). Material for sequencing was PBMCs or a T cell subset sorted from them (not recorded which). The TCR originated in a man younger than 35 who had mild COVID-19 (a few samples of this study predate the infection). Cell type and time point are not known. The CDR3 region has the DNA TGTGCCAGCAGCCCGTCCGGGGGCACCGGGGAGCTGTTTTTT. Its translation: CASSPSGGTGELFF.